The rows below give T cell receptor beta chains drawn from one sample of a study of T cells after yellow fever vaccination. TCRdb reprocessed the 5' RACE reads with MiXCR, giving one entry per CDR3 protein. The table has a few hundred thousand distinct CDR3 sequences, 3.6% seen once. The sample here was PBMCs, taken 15 days after the yellow fever booster vaccination. Receptor source: a young man who received the YFV17D yellow fever vaccine. The CDR3 runs from the conserved cysteine through the conserved F or W. The order of the fields is J gene, V gene, CDR3 length, D gene, clone size, CDR3 protein, CDR3 DNA. D genes are given only for firm matches. Size tells how often a clone was seen (once, few, many) or the class of an expanded clone, and some rows leave it out.

J: TRBJ2-1
V: TRBV4-3
length: 14
D: .
size: many
CDR3: CASSGPGQKTGQFF
DNA: TGCGCCAGCAGTGGCCCTGGCCAAAAGACGGGGCAGTTCTTC

J: TRBJ2-5
V: TRBV3-1
length: 13
D: .
size: many
CDR3: CASSHDRSETQYF
DNA: TGTGCCAGCAGCCATGACAGGTCAGAGACCCAGTACTTC

J: TRBJ2-3
V: TRBV6-6
length: 19
D: TRBD2
size: many
CDR3: CASSYPKLKLAGGPDTQYF
DNA: TGTGCCAGCAGTTACCCAAAACTCAAACTAGCGGGGGGCCCAGATACGCAGTATTTT

J: TRBJ2-2
V: TRBV2
length: 13
D: .
size: many
CDR3: CASSETADGELFF
DNA: TGTGCCAGCAGTGAAACGGCAGACGGGGAGCTGTTTTTT

J: TRBJ2-5
V: TRBV7-9
length: 14
D: .
size: many
CDR3: CASSRWGDQETQYF
DNA: TGTGCCAGCAGTCGATGGGGGGATCAAGAGACCCAGTACTTC

J: TRBJ2-3
V: TRBV5-1
length: 17
D: TRBD1
size: .
CDR3: CASSLRPGQGAGNTQYF
DNA: TGCGCCAGCAGCTTGCGTCCGGGACAGGGGGCAGGAAATACGCAGTATTTT

J: TRBJ1-5
V: TRBV5-5
length: 15
D: .
size: many
CDR3: CASSFRGASIWAQHF
DNA: TGTGCCAGCAGCTTTAGGGGGGCGAGTATTTGGGCCCAGCATTTT

J: TRBJ2-3
V: TRBV7-2
length: 16
D: .
size: many
CDR3: CASSAVPGFGADTQYF
DNA: TGTGCCAGCAGCGCGGTACCCGGGTTTGGCGCAGATACGCAGTATTTT

J: TRBJ1-2
V: TRBV7-2
length: 16
D: .
size: many
CDR3: CASSLVPRSGPRGYTF
DNA: TGTGCCAGCAGCTTAGTTCCCAGGTCGGGACCCCGTGGCTACACCTTC

J: TRBJ1-5
V: TRBV4-2
length: 15
D: TRBD1
size: many
CDR3: CASSQGQGFYQPQHF
DNA: TGTGCCAGCAGCCAAGGACAGGGCTTTTACCAGCCCCAGCATTTT

J: TRBJ2-1
V: TRBV20-1
length: 16
D: TRBD2
size: many
CDR3: CSARSVTSGGAWEQFF
DNA: TGCAGTGCTAGATCCGTGACTAGCGGGGGGGCATGGGAGCAGTTCTTC

J: TRBJ1-2
V: TRBV12-3/TRBV12-4
length: 13
D: TRBD1
size: many
CDR3: CASRQDRGYGYTF
DNA: TGTGCCAGTCGTCAGGACAGGGGCTATGGCTACACCTTC

J: TRBJ2-5
V: TRBV29-1
length: 15
D: TRBD2
size: many
CDR3: CSEKRSGGAGETQYF
DNA: TGCAGCGAGAAACGTAGCGGGGGGGCCGGAGAGACCCAGTACTTC

J: TRBJ2-5
V: TRBV10-3
length: 14
D: .
size: many
CDR3: CAISETDTQETQYF
DNA: TGTGCCATCAGTGAGACGGACACACAAGAGACCCAGTACTTC

J: TRBJ2-1
V: TRBV7-3
length: 12
D: .
size: medium-sized
CDR3: CASSATLGEQFF
DNA: TGTGCCAGCAGCGCCACCCTGGGCGAGCAGTTCTTC

J: TRBJ2-1
V: TRBV7-6
length: 15
D: TRBD2
size: many
CDR3: CASSPKRGGPNEQFF
DNA: TGTGCCAGCAGCCCTAAGCGGGGGGGCCCCAATGAGCAGTTCTTC

J: TRBJ2-5
V: TRBV5-4
length: 18
D: TRBD2
size: .
CDR3: CASSKKKDTSGVQETQYF
DNA: TGTGCCAGCAGCAAAAAAAAAGATACTAGCGGGGTCCAAGAGACCCAGTACTTC

J: TRBJ1-5
V: TRBV12-3/TRBV12-4
length: 14
D: TRBD1
size: many
CDR3: CASSLGQGSQPQHF
DNA: TGTGCCAGCAGTTTAGGACAGGGAAGCCAGCCCCAGCATTTT

J: TRBJ2-3
V: TRBV7-2
length: 15
D: TRBD2
size: many
CDR3: CASSPTSGVADTQYF
DNA: TGTGCCAGCAGCCCCACTAGCGGGGTGGCAGATACGCAGTATTTT

J: TRBJ2-6
V: TRBV18
length: 19
D: TRBD1
size: .
CDR3: CASSPWIRDRYSGANVLTF
DNA: TGTGCCAGCTCACCTTGGATTCGGGACAGGTACTCTGGGGCCAACGTCCTGACTTTC

J: TRBJ1-2
V: TRBV6-6
length: 14
D: .
size: many
CDR3: CASSYSMGARGYTF
DNA: TGTGCCAGCAGTTACTCGATGGGGGCGCGAGGCTACACCTTC

J: TRBJ2-1
V: TRBV27
length: 16
D: TRBD2
size: many
CDR3: CASSFHPRGGYNEQFF
DNA: TGTGCCAGCAGTTTCCATCCCCGCGGGGGTTACAATGAGCAGTTCTTC

J: TRBJ2-3
V: TRBV29-1
length: 22
D: .
size: many
CDR3: CSVVVLGSEADSDCTSTDTQYF
DNA: TGCAGCGTTGTTGTTCTGGGCTCCGAAGCGGACAGTGACTGTACTAGCACAGATACGCAGTATTTT

J: TRBJ2-6
V: TRBV15
length: 15
D: .
size: .
CDR3: CATSFRVSGANVLTF
DNA: TGTGCCACCAGCTTTCGGGTCTCTGGGGCCAACGTCCTGACTTTC

J: TRBJ2-5
V: TRBV6-2/TRBV6-3
length: 14
D: .
size: many
CDR3: CASSYRALGETQYF
DNA: TGTGCCAGCAGTTACAGGGCCCTTGGGGAGACCCAGTACTTC